This TCR beta chain appears in the sequencing data of a study of T cell responses to AZD1222 COVID-19 vaccine. Whole-study results and caveats: Repertoires were obtained only post-peak T cell response. Donors were mostly white British, more females; clonal diversity possibly underestimated.

Profiling relied on immunoSEQ multiplex PCR, and the TCRdb table lists in-frame clones only, not all of them. The table has about 30,000 clones, 80% to 95% seen once. Germline CDR1 reads KGHDR; CDR2 reads SFDVKD. There are 13 residues in the CDR3. V was pared by 9 bases and J by 6 bases, with 4 bases of the junction left unmatched. A note on this clone: Antigen unknown.

The chain has TRBV24-1 and TRBJ2-1, with 10 bases aligning to TRBD1. This sequence was found in an adult in good health. Here the sequenced sample was peripheral blood, taken on day 0 of AZD1222 vaccination. CDR3 region: CATQGQGLNEQFF. The CDR3 DNA follows: TGTGCCACCCAGGGACAGGGGCTCAATGAGCAGTTCTTC.